These 8 T cell receptor beta chains were sequenced from one sample in a study of blood T cells in healthy people across ages. A sample-barcoded 5' primer and a J-beta primer mix were used in a second PCR of roughly 7 to 11 cycles. One entry per CDR3 protein results from TCRdb running MiXCR on the 5' RACE reads. The repertoire consists of 750,000 to 1,000,000 distinct CDR3 sequences, with roughly 29% occurring once and the leading ten covering approximately 10%. The same data also contributed to another study, on T cells of mothers and their children.

The sample consisted of blood. The origin of the receptors is a woman in her forties in good health.

The chain joins TRBV7-2 to TRBJ2-7; D possibly uses TRBD1 or TRBD2 (5 bases each). The assigned J gene may be wrong: the sequence end matches TRBJ2-5 better. The CDR3 is 15 residues long. In germline, CDR1 is SGHTA, CDR2 FQGNSA. CDR3 loop: CASSITPGPAGTQYF. The CDR3 DNA is TGTGCCAGCAGCATAACCCCGGGACCGGCGGGGACCCAGTACTTC.

This clonotype has more than one count but fewer than ten. This chain joins TRBV7-9 and TRBJ1-4; D call uncertain. V was clipped by 5 bases and J by 8 bases, with 18 bases between them. The CDR3 is made up of 15 amino acids. From germline, CDR1 is SEHNR and CDR2 FQNEAQ (reference sequence). The CDR3 nucleotides read TGTGCCAGCAGCCGATGGCCGGACCGGGAAGAAAAACTGTTTTTT. Its translation: CASSRWPDREEKLFF.

This clonotype was seen a few times. This chain uses TRBV14 with TRBJ1-6; unclear D gene. With 1 base removed from V and 14 bases from J, the gap between germline ends came to 12 bases. Germline V gene data show CDR1 as SGHDN and CDR2 as FVKESK. CDR3 length: 13 residues. CDR3 amino acids: CASSQASSMALHF. The DNA for the CDR3 is TGTGCCAGCAGCCAAGCGTCGTCGATGGCCCTCCACTTT.

Turning to this clonotype: With a much larger clone just one base away, this may be a read error. This rearrangement joins TRBV7-8 to TRBJ2-4; D remains unclear. Germline CDR1 reads SGHVS; CDR2 reads FQNEAQ. V was trimmed by 5 bases and J by 2 bases, leaving 19 bases between them. This CDR3 has 17 residues. The CDR3 sequence is CASSPRVWVITKNIQYF. In DNA form, the CDR3 reads TGTGCCAGCAGCCCAAGGGTGTGGGTGATAACCAAAAACATTCAGTACTTC.

The chain joins TRBV10-3 to TRBJ1-1; D remains unclear. V lost 0 bases and J 0 bases, leaving 8 bases between the germline ends. Looked up from germline, CDR1 is ENHRY and CDR2 is SYGVKD. CDR3 size: 15 residues. For the CDR3, the DNA is TGTGCCATCAGTGAGTCGAACAGACTGAACACTGAAGCTTTCTTT. Translation: CAISESNRLNTEAFF.

The V gene is TRBV6-6, the J gene TRBJ2-2; perhaps TRBD1 as D (7 bases). Germline lookup yields CDR1 MNHNY and CDR2 SVGAGI (reference sequence). The V end was cut by 6 bases, the J end by 6 bases, with 14 bases between. The CDR3 is 14 amino acids. CDR3 loop: CASRTGRNAGELFF. The CDR3 DNA is TGTGCCAGCAGGACAGGGAGGAATGCCGGGGAGCTGTTTTTT.

The chain employs TRBV27 and TRBJ2-7, with 12 bases lining up with TRBD2. Germline V gene data show CDR1 as MNHEY and CDR2 as SMNVEV (reference sequence). The CDR3 has 16 amino acids. V was clipped by 5 bases and J by 2 bases; unmatched bases: 7. CDR3 sequence reads: CASSKASGGAAYEQYF. The CDR3, as DNA: TGTGCCAGCAGTAAGGCTAGCGGGGGGGCCGCCTACGAGCAGTACTTC.

V is TRBV20-1 and J is TRBJ1-1; D is ambiguous. This CDR3 contains 14 residues. CDR1 and CDR2 from the germline V gene are DFQATT and SNEGSKA (reference sequence). The V end was cut by 0 bases, the J end by 0 bases, with 8 bases between. The CDR3 nucleotides read TGCAGTGCTAGAGAGCCGGGGATGAACACTGAAGCTTTCTTT. Its protein product is CSAREPGMNTEAFF.